Listed here is a single TCR beta chain. Its specificity is unknown. This CDR3 spans 16 amino acids. Per germline, CDR1 SNHLY and CDR2 FYNNEI. V was pared by 6 bases and J by 4 bases, with 21 bases between. PCR amplification relied on 60 Vbeta primers (plus 13 Jbeta primers). Repertoires were generated with immunoSEQ multiplex PCR, while TCRdb's copy carries only in-frame clones and drops some. The sample includes over 150,000 clones, 84% seen only once; the top ten take around 5%. The source of the sample is a study of cytomegalovirus exposure and HLA in healthy donors. Findings and caveats of the study: Further analysis, carried out later, found HLA-associated TCR beta chains more clonally expanded than equally common other chains. HLA-A and HLA-B allele assignments for most subjects were reportedly predicted accurately using TCR beta sequences. The study designated over 150 TCR beta chains cytomegalovirus-associated.

This clonotype was obtained from a man aged 18 to 29 in good health and CMV-seronegative. The V and J genes are TRBV2 and TRBJ2-5; a possible D gene is TRBD2 (7 bases). The specimen was PBMCs. CDR3 coding DNA: TGTGCCAGCAGCCACGGGTGGGAGGGGGAAGTAGAGACCCAGTACTTC. Translation: CASSHGWEGEVETQYF.